Below, 2 T cell receptor beta chains from the same sample are listed, as sequenced in a study of regulatory T cells in long-lasting Graves disease. Library construction for TCR beta used iRepertoire HTBI primers and Arm-PCR of CDR3 regions. TCRdb re-called the multiplex PCR reads with MiXCR, one entry per CDR3 protein. The profile shows under 300,000 distinct CDR3 sequences, 20% of them singletons. Noted time point: newly diagnosed GD, antithyroid drugs for less than 3 months. There was RNA extracted from PBMCs, and the TCR library was made from it. The sequencing used peripheral blood mononuclear cells (PBMCs), collected at new diagnosis, from a patient treated with antithyroid drugs. The receptor set was obtained from a female donor with Graves disease.

This clonotype was seen repeatedly, ten times or more. V usage is TRBV27 and J usage is TRBJ2-7; D may be TRBD1 or TRBD2 (6 bases each). The CDR3 is 12 amino acids. CDR1 is MNHEY and CDR2 is SMNVEV in the germline V gene (reference sequence). Trimming took 10 bases from V and 2 from J, leaving 12 bases between them. CDR3 amino acids: CATGGGPYEQYF. The CDR3 DNA reads as TGTGCCACCGGTGGGGGGCCCTACGAGCAGTACTTC.

This clonotype was seen repeatedly, ten times or more. This sequence joins TRBV20-1 and TRBJ1-6; 11 positions agree with TRBD1. CDR3 length equals 16 residues. In germline, CDR1 is DFQATT, CDR2 SNEGSKA (reference sequence). Trimming cost V 3 bases and J 6 bases; bases outside gene matches: 7. Here the CDR3 DNA reads TGCAGTGCTAGGGCGGGGACAGGGGGAGCTAATTCACCCCTCCACTTT. It specifies CSARAGTGGANSPLHF.